The 16 T cell receptor beta chains reported below all come from one sample, sequenced in a study of Tregs in tolerant kidney transplant recipients. Mixed chimerism was transient after nonmyeloablative marrow transplants from related graft donors. Assay: immunoSEQ multiplex PCR; the TCRdb copy retains only in-frame clones and omits some. This sample contains roughly 23,000 clones. The specimen comprised CD4+ T cells from blood (PBMCs), sampled 6 months after the transplant. Source of these receptors: a human patient who received a combined kidney and bone marrow transplant. Some of the T cells may derive from the graft donor.

In the case of this clone: The sequence runs out 3 residues before the end of the CDR3; the remainder is reconstructed from the germline J gene. The chain links TRBV7-8 to TRBJ2-5, with 7 bases identical to TRBD2. V lost 7 bases and J lost 5; bases outside the gene matches: 16. The CDR3 totals 16 residues. Germline V lookup: CDR1 SGHVS, CDR2 FQNEAQ. The sequenced CDR3 bases are TGTGCCAGCACCCCGACGGCCCGGGGGGAGCGGGAGACC. This codes for CASTPTARGERET. The complete CDR3 reads CASTPTARGERETQYF. The variable domain in full, completed from reference TRBV7-8 and TRBJ2-5, reads GAGVSQSPRYKVAKRGQDVALRCDPISGHVSLFWYQQALGQGPEFLTYFQNEAQLDKSGLPSDRFFAERPEGSVSTLKIQRTQQEDSAVYLCASTPTARGERETQYFGPGTRLLVL.

Turning to this clone: The read finishes 3 residues shy of the CDR3 end, and the germline J gene is used to complete it. This chain joins TRBV7-2 and TRBJ2-3; the match to TRBD1 covers 10 bases. Germline V lookup: CDR1 SGHTA, CDR2 FQGNSA. The CDR3 loop spans 12 amino acids. The CDR3 bases that were read are TGTGCCAGCAGCTTCGGACAGGGGGCG. Protein: CASSFGQGA. In full, the CDR3 reads CASSFGQGAQYF.

Considering frequency, this clone is medium-sized. Coverage ceases 3 residues before the CDR3 finishes, and the germline J gene fills in the end. The chain recombines TRBV7-8 with TRBJ1-4, with 9 bases that match TRBD1. There are 15 residues in the CDR3. Germline trimming cut 3 bases from V and 4 bases from J; bases unmatched to any gene: 3. Germline V lookup: CDR1 SGHVS, CDR2 FQNEAQ. CDR3 region: CASSLGTGLNEKLFF. The part of the CDR3 DNA that was read is TGTGCCAGCAGCTTGGGGACAGGGCTTAATGAAAAA. Filled out from reference TRBV7-8 and TRBJ1-4, the complete variable domain reads GAGVSQSPRYKVAKRGQDVALRCDPISGHVSLFWYQQALGQGPEFLTYFQNEAQLDKSGLPSDRFFAERPEGSVSTLKIQRTQQEDSAVYLCASSLGTGLNEKLFFGSGTQLSVL.

CDR3 DNA, as far as it was read: TGTGCCAGCTCAAACATGGCGGGGGGGCTTGAG. Its translation: CASSNMAGGLE. The CDR3 as a whole reads CASSNMAGGLEQFF. The chain carries TRBV18 and TRBJ2-1, with 9 bases aligning to TRBD2. The DNA ends 3 residues before the CDR3 does, and the rest of the CDR3 is filled in from the germline J gene. The V and J ends lost 5 bases and 9 bases, in that order; junction bases with no gene match: 8. The CDR3 totals 14 residues. Germline values: CDR1 KGHSH, CDR2 LQKENI.

Concerning this clone: Read sequence stops 3 residues before the CDR3 end, and the germline J gene provides the missing end. The chain is built from TRBV10-3 and TRBJ2-5, with TRBD1 identical over 11 bases. CDR1 ENHRY and CDR2 SYGVKD come from the germline V gene. Unmatched junction bases numbered 2, after V lost 4 bases and J lost 1 base. The CDR3 extends over 15 amino acids. CDR3 amino acids: CAISADRGPQETQYF. CDR3 DNA (partial): TGTGCCATCAGTGCGGACAGGGGGCCCCAAGAGACC.

Of note for this clone: The CDR3 end is not reached by the read, which stops 3 residues before it; the germline J gene fills it in. The chain links TRBV11-3 to TRBJ2-1; a possible D gene is TRBD1 (6 bases). The CDR3 has 13 amino acids. Trimming left V 5 bases short and J 9 bases short, with 14 bases between. The germline CDR1 and CDR2 sequences are SGHNT and YENEEA. This chain's CDR3 is CASSPGARSEQFF. The CDR3 DNA, read in part, is TGTGCCAGCAGCCCAGGGGCTAGGTCTGAG.

About this clone: The read ends 3 residues before the CDR3 terminus; that terminus is restored from the germline J gene. The chain combines TRBV6-1 with TRBJ2-3; 9 nucleotides agree with TRBD1. Germline V gene lookup returns CDR1 MNHNS and CDR2 SASEGT. With 4 bases clipped from V and 7 bases from J, the junction kept 12 bases outside the gene matches. This CDR3 contains 16 residues. CDR3: CASSGGDRVGQNTQYF. The part of the CDR3 DNA that was read is TGTGCCAGCAGTGGGGGGGACAGGGTAGGGCAGAATACG.

Points on this clone: The read ends 3 residues shy of where the CDR3 ends; the end is completed using the germline J gene. This chain joins TRBV20-1 and TRBJ2-7; 7 bases align to TRBD1. J lost 4 bases, V lost 6 bases, and 12 bases had no gene match. Germline CDR1 reads DFQATT; CDR2 reads SNEGSKA (reference sequence). This CDR3 spans 14 amino acids. The DNA read from the CDR3 is TGCAGTGCGACTAAAGGGACAGACCTTTACGAG. Its translation: CSATKGTDLYE. The CDR3 reads in full as CSATKGTDLYEQYF.

In the case of this clone: With the read ending 3 residues before the CDR3 end, the germline J gene is used to fill in that end. The chain couples TRBV18 to TRBJ2-1, with 9 bases that match TRBD1. The ends lost 5 bases at V and 6 bases at J; junction bases unmatched: 8. This CDR3 has 15 amino acids. Per germline, CDR1 KGHSH and CDR2 LQKENI. The sequenced CDR3 bases are TGTGCCAGCTCATCGGGACAGGGTCTCCTCAATGAG. It is translated as CASSSGQGLLNE. The whole CDR3 protein reads CASSSGQGLLNEQFF.

With regard to this clone: The read falls 3 residues short of the CDR3 end, and the missing part is taken from the germline J gene. This sequence joins TRBV6-1 and TRBJ2-1; the D gene is possibly TRBD2 (6 bases). The V gene's germline CDR1 is MNHNS and CDR2 SASEGT. The V and J ends lost 1 base and 5 bases respectively, with 12 bases between them. This CDR3 has 15 amino acids. CDR3 DNA, as far as it was read: TGTGCCAGCAGTGAAGGGAATAGCGGAAACAATGAG. Translated, it gives CASSEGNSGNNE. The complete CDR3 sequence is CASSEGNSGNNEQFF.

The CDR3 bases that were read are TGCAGTGCTAGAGAAACTAGCGGGAAAGGTACG. This sequence encodes CSARETSGKGT. The full CDR3 reads CSARETSGKGTQYF. This sequence joins TRBV20-1 and TRBJ2-3; 10 nucleotides agree with TRBD2. Coverage ceases 3 residues before the CDR3 finishes, and the germline J gene fills in the end. Per the germline V gene, CDR1 is DFQATT and CDR2 is SNEGSKA (reference sequence). The ends lost 0 bases at V and 8 bases at J; junction bases unmatched: 5. The CDR3 runs 14 residues.

Regarding this clone: The read terminates 3 residues before the CDR3 end, so the remaining end is supplied by the germline J gene. The chain recombines TRBV18 with TRBJ1-2, with D possibly TRBD1 on 5 matching bases. This CDR3 has 16 residues. Looked up from germline, CDR1 is KGHSH and CDR2 is LQKENI. Trimming left V 2 bases short and J 5 bases short, with 18 bases between. The CDR3 spells CASSPRRVREGYGYTF. The DNA read from the CDR3 is TGTGCCAGCTCACCAAGACGGGTCAGGGAGGGGTATGGC.

As concerns this clone: The missing CDR3 end, 3 residues past where the read stops, is filled in from the germline J gene. The rearrangement joins TRBV2 to TRBJ1-5; the D gene is possibly TRBD1 (5 bases). The germline CDR1 and CDR2 sequences are SNHLY and FYNNEI. Trimming removed 6 bases at V and 6 bases at J, with 9 bases between. The CDR3 sequence is 12 residues long. CDR3 sequence reads: CASRRQFQPQHF. The covered CDR3 bases are TGTGCCAGCAGGAGACAGTTTCAGCCC.

Details on this clone: Sequencing ends 3 residues short of the CDR3 end; the germline J gene provides the rest. V and J are TRBV7-2 and TRBJ1-1; D gene uncertain. Germline lookup yields CDR1 SGHTA and CDR2 FQGNSA. The V and J ends lost 5 bases and 2 bases respectively, with 12 bases between them. This CDR3 contains 14 residues. The chain's CDR3 is CASSPLFVNTEAFF. The covered CDR3 bases are TGTGCCAGCAGCCCCCTCTTCGTAAACACTGAA.

On this clone: The read falls 3 residues short of the CDR3 end, and the missing part is taken from the germline J gene. This chain joins TRBV13 and TRBJ1-2; no firm D call. Germline CDR1 reads PRHDT; CDR2 reads FYEKMQ (reference sequence). Trimming took 4 bases from V and 3 from J, leaving 12 bases between them. CDR3 length: 14 amino acids. The CDR3 spells CASSSKRAYYGYTF. The CDR3 bases that were read are TGTGCCAGCAGCTCCAAGCGCGCATACTATGGC.

Comment on this clone: The observed sequence ends 3 residues before the CDR3 terminus, with the missing tail filled in from the germline J gene. The chain employs TRBV20-1 and TRBJ2-3; D ambiguous. From germline, CDR1 is DFQATT and CDR2 SNEGSKA (reference sequence). V lost 5 bases to trimming and J lost 3 bases, with 18 bases between them. This CDR3 region has 15 residues. CDR3 bases read: TGCAGTGCTCGAAAGTCACCCTATCAAACAGATACG. This translates into CSARKSPYQTDT. In full, the CDR3 reads CSARKSPYQTDTQYF.